This T cell receptor beta chain stems from a study of cytomegalovirus exposure and HLA in healthy donors. Overall study: The 650 to 850 first-cohort repertoires and the roughly 120 validation repertoires shared the same platform, a later analysis reported.

Study-wide findings and caveats: Some public TCRs appeared in many individuals, while most sequences were rare. First-cohort TCR clusters tended to co-occur in the 120 or so validation repertoires, a later analysis found.

Assay used: immunoSEQ multiplex PCR; TCRdb lists only in-frame clones, some missing. In the table there are some 190,000 clones, more than 75% of which are singletons. To note about this clone: What it binds is unknown.

The donors were members of the validation cohort comprising 100 to 150 subjects, separate from the roughly 600-subject first cohort. The length of the CDR3 is 15 residues. The germline V gene encodes CDR1 SGDLS and CDR2 YYNGEE. V was clipped by 3 bases and J by 5 bases; unmatched bases: 7. This TCR came from a man aged 30-40 years in good health and CMV-seropositive. The sample consisted of PBMCs. V gene TRBV9 combines with J gene TRBJ2-7, with 11 bases that match TRBD2. CDR3 amino acids: CASSGLAGGKNEQYF. The CDR3, as DNA: TGTGCCAGCAGCGGTCTAGCGGGGGGAAAAAACGAGCAGTACTTC.